This note documents a single T cell receptor (beta chain) sequence. The antigen is undetermined. This record comes from a study of shared clonotypes between healthy human individuals. Germline V gene lookup returns CDR1 LNHDA and CDR2 SQIVND (reference sequence). This CDR3 comprises 16 residues. Overall study results and limits: A handful of donors showed sharing of approximately 4.7% of naive CD4 clonotypes.

Data came from immunoSEQ multiplex PCR; TCRdb stores just in-frame clones and leaves some out. Here the sample spans some 500,000 clones, about 96% being singletons. The receptor was derived from a woman aged 25-40 years in good health. Sequenced material: naive CD4+ T cells sorted from blood. The subset denotes: CD45RA+ positively selected. The chain has TRBV19 and TRBJ2-5; possible D gene TRBD1, 5 bases. The closer fit of TRBJ2-7 to the DNA end suggests the J call may be wrong. The CDR3 region is CASRGSDTKGAYEQYF. The CDR3, as DNA: TGTGCCAGTAGGGGTTCGGACACCAAAGGTGCCTACGAGCAGTACTTC.